The clone carrying this T cell receptor (beta chain) was detected a few times. Its antigen remains unknown. The CDR3 runs 14 residues. The V and J ends lost 3 bases and 11 bases respectively, with 16 bases between them. These data come from a study of blood T cells in healthy people across ages. Primers used in a second PCR of roughly 7 to 12 cycles were a sample-barcoded 5' primer and a J-beta primer mix. From the 5' RACE reads, TCRdb called clonotypes with MiXCR, one entry per CDR3 protein. The data hold 550,000 to 750,000 distinct CDR3 sequences, with under 25% observed a single time. Regarding the study as a whole: There were more naive CD4+ cells and higher diversity in long-lived donors than in aged donors.

Isolation of PBMCs gave at least 6.5 million cells per sample. The sample comprised blood. The source of this sequence is an older man in good health. The chain couples TRBV12-3 or TRBV12-4 to TRBJ1-4; a possible D gene is TRBD1 (6 bases). The CDR3 sequence: CASSFGGLGGKLFF. The CDR3 DNA is TGTGCCAGCAGTTTCGGGGGCCTGGGAGGGAAACTGTTTTTT.